The rows below give T cell receptor beta chains drawn from one sample of a study of blood T cell repertoires in COVID-19. The repertoire was sequenced with immunoSEQ multiplex PCR; TCRdb's copy has only in-frame clones and lacks some. This sample has around 270,000 clones, with 84% found just once. Sample: peripheral blood. These receptors all stem from a woman aged 40 to 55 who had recovered from COVID-19. CDR3s include the opening cysteine and the closing phenylalanine or tryptophan. Each record gives: D gene, V gene, clone size, J gene, CDR3 DNA, CDR3 protein. A D gene is named only where the DNA matches it firmly. Clone size appears in some rows only: once, few, many, or a class for an expanded clone.

TRBD1	TRBV28	NA	TRBJ2-1	TGTGCCAGCAGTTTGGTCGGGACAGGGGGGAATGAGCAGTTCTTC	CASSLVGTGGNEQFF
TRBD1	TRBV19	few	TRBJ1-5	TGTGCCAGTAGTATTGGGACAGGGGGCGGTCAGCCCCAGCATTTT	CASSIGTGGGQPQHF
TRBD1	TRBV28	NA	TRBJ1-4	TGTGCCAGCAGTGGACAGACAGGGGAAGATGAAAAACTGTTTTTT	CASSGQTGEDEKLFF
NA	TRBV5-1	NA	TRBJ2-3	TGCGCCAGCAGCGATGACAGGCCCACAGATACGCAGTATTTT	CASSDDRPTDTQYF
TRBD1	TRBV4-1	NA	TRBJ1-6	TGCGCCAGCAGCCAACTACACCGGGACAGGCCTTCGGGGCATTCACCCCTCCACTTT	CASSQLHRDRPSGHSPLHF
NA	TRBV27	NA	TRBJ1-2	TGTGCCAGCAGTTTATCCAGGGGAAGTATCTATGGCTACACCTTC	CASSLSRGSIYGYTF
TRBD1	TRBV27	NA	TRBJ2-5	TGTGCCAGCAGTTGGGGACAGGACTTCCGGGAGACCCAGTACTTC	CASSWGQDFRETQYF
NA	TRBV7-9	NA	TRBJ2-2	TGTGCCAGCAGCCTCTCTTGGAGGGACGCCGCGAACACCGGGGAGCTGTTTTTT	CASSLSWRDAANTGELFF
TRBD2	TRBV13	NA	TRBJ2-2	TGTGCCAGCAGCCGGAATAGCGGGGGGCCGGGGGCCGGGGAGCTGTTTTTT	CASSRNSGGPGAGELFF
TRBD1	TRBV2	NA	TRBJ2-7	TGTGCCAGCAGTGACGGACAGGGCTACGAGCAGTACTTC	CASSDGQGYEQYF
TRBD2	TRBV5-6	once	TRBJ2-3	TGTGCCAGCAGCTCCGGGACTAGCGGAGATACGCAGTATTTT	CASSSGTSGDTQYF
NA	TRBV5-5	few	TRBJ1-4	TGTGCCAGCAGCTTGGGGCGGAACAATGAAAAACTGTTTTTT	CASSLGRNNEKLFF
NA	TRBV5-4	NA	TRBJ2-1	TGTGCCAGCAGCCCCGACCCCGGGGGTTACAATGAGCAGTTCTTC	CASSPDPGGYNEQFF
TRBD1	TRBV19	NA	TRBJ1-4	TGTGCCACCGAAAGGTCGACAGGGACGGAAAAACTGTTTTTT	CATERSTGTEKLFF
NA	TRBV5-1	NA	TRBJ2-3	TGCGCCAGCAGCTCGGGACTGACTTTCCCGGATACGCAGTATTTT	CASSSGLTFPDTQYF
NA	TRBV3-1/TRBV3-2	NA	TRBJ1-2	TGTGCCAGCAGCCGTACTGGAGATTCTGGCTACACCTTC	CASSRTGDSGYTF
NA	TRBV24-1	NA	TRBJ2-2	TGTGCCACCCAAGGCGGGCAGGGGTACACCGGGGAGCTGTTTTTT	CATQGGQGYTGELFF
TRBD1	TRBV5-1	once	TRBJ2-3	TGCGCCAGCAGCTTCGGGGCAGGGGGTACAGATACGCAGTATTTT	CASSFGAGGTDTQYF
NA	TRBV20-1	NA	TRBJ2-3	TGCAGTGCTAGTAGTGTTACGGGGAGAGGAGGGTCAGATACGCAGTATTTT	CSASSVTGRGGSDTQYF
TRBD1	TRBV7-9	NA	TRBJ1-2	TGTGCCAGCAGTTCACAGGGGCTAGGGGCTGGCTACACCTTC	CASSSQGLGAGYTF
NA	TRBV2	NA	TRBJ2-3	TGTGCCAGCAGTGACCCAGGCAGCACAGATACGCAGTATTTT	CASSDPGSTDTQYF
NA	TRBV5-6	NA	TRBJ1-3	TGTGCCAGCCTCCCACGGCGAACCGGAGGCACCATATATTTT	CASLPRRTGGTIYF
NA	TRBV28	NA	TRBJ1-5	TGTGCCAGCAGCCGCTTGTGGGGCGGTTATAGCAATCAGCCCCAGCATTTT	CASSRLWGGYSNQPQHF
TRBD1	TRBV19	NA	TRBJ1-5	TGTGCCAGTAGCGCCACGAGGACAGGGGGCAATCAGCCCCAGCATTTT	CASSATRTGGNQPQHF
TRBD2	TRBV5-1	NA	TRBJ2-1	TGCGCCAGCAGCTTTTTCGGGGGGATCCCTCTCTCCTACAATGAGCAGTTCTTC	CASSFFGGIPLSYNEQFF
NA	TRBV5-5	NA	TRBJ1-1	TGTGCCAGCAGCCGACAGACAGATACTGAAGCTTTCTTT	CASSRQTDTEAFF
NA	TRBV6-5	NA	TRBJ1-2	TGTGCCAGCAGTTACTCCTCGGGGTTAAACTATGGCTACACCTTC	CASSYSSGLNYGYTF
TRBD2	TRBV7-2	NA	TRBJ2-5	TGTGCCACCGGGGGGGGCCCCCGTAAAGAGACCCAGTACTTC	CATGGGPRKETQYF
NA	TRBV18	NA	TRBJ2-2	TGTGCCAGCTCACCGAGCCAGGGGAACACCGGGGAGCTGTTTTTT	CASSPSQGNTGELFF
TRBD1	TRBV28	NA	TRBJ1-1	TGTGCCAGCAGTCGGGGACAGGCGAACACTGAAGCTTTCTTT	CASSRGQANTEAFF
NA	TRBV28	few	TRBJ2-3	TGTGCCAGCAGTTTAATTGAGGGGGAAGATACGCAGTATTTT	CASSLIEGEDTQYF
TRBD1	TRBV20-1	once	TRBJ1-5	TGCAGTGCTAGTTATTTGGGACAGGGGGCGAATGAAGGTCAGCCCCAGCATTTT	CSASYLGQGANEGQPQHF
NA	TRBV12-3/TRBV12-4	NA	TRBJ2-2	TGTGCCAGCGGCCTTAAGAACACCGGGGAGCTGTTTTTT	CASGLKNTGELFF
TRBD2	TRBV24-1	NA	TRBJ2-3	TGTGCCACCAGTGATTTTGGGAGCGGGGGGGCCGTAGATACGCAGTATTTT	CATSDFGSGGAVDTQYF
TRBD1	TRBV7-9	NA	TRBJ1-2	TGTGCCAGCAGCTTAAGGACAGGGGAGCCTCATGGCTACACCTTC	CASSLRTGEPHGYTF
NA	TRBV6-4	NA	TRBJ2-2	TGTGCCAGCAGTGAACAGGGAATCCCCGGGGAGCTGTTTTTT	CASSEQGIPGELFF
NA	TRBV11-2	NA	TRBJ1-2	TGTGCCAGCAGCTTAGATGGGGGGGTCTATGGCTACACCTTC	CASSLDGGVYGYTF
NA	TRBV20-1	once	TRBJ1-1	TGCAGTGCTAACCAGAGGAGTGAAGCTTTCTTT	CSANQRSEAFF
NA	TRBV25-1	NA	TRBJ1-5	TGTGCCAGCAGTGAATATGGCCAGCCCCAGCATTTT	CASSEYGQPQHF
TRBD1	TRBV28	NA	TRBJ1-5	TGTGCCAGCAGTCCGCCGGACAGGGGGCTTCAGCCCCAGCATTTT	CASSPPDRGLQPQHF
NA	TRBV5-1	NA	TRBJ2-7	TGCGCCAGCAGCTTGGAGGGGCCCTCCTACGAGCAGTACTTC	CASSLEGPSYEQYF
TRBD1	TRBV10-3	NA	TRBJ2-7	TGTGCCATAAGGGGACAGCTTACTGCAGGCGAGCAGTACTTC	CAIRGQLTAGEQYF
NA	TRBV28	NA	TRBJ1-5	TGTGCCAGCAGTTTACTTAATCAGCCCCAGCATTTT	CASSLLNQPQHF
NA	TRBV5-1	NA	TRBJ2-3	TGCGCCAGCAGCTTAGCGAGGCGAACTAGCACAGATACGCAGTATTTT	CASSLARRTSTDTQYF